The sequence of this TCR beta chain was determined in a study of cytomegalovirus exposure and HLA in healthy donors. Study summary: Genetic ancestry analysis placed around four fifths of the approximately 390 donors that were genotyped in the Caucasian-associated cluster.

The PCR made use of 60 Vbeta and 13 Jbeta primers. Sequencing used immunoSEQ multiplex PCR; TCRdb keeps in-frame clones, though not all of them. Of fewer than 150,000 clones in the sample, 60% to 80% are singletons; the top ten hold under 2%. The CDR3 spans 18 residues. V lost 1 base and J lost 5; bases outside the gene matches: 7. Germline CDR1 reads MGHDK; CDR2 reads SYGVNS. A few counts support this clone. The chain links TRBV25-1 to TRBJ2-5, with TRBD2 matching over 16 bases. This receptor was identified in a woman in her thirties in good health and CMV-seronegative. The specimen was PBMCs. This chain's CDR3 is CASSESPGTSGREETQYF. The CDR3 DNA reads TGTGCCAGCAGTGAATCACCCGGGACTAGCGGGAGGGAGGAGACCCAGTACTTC.